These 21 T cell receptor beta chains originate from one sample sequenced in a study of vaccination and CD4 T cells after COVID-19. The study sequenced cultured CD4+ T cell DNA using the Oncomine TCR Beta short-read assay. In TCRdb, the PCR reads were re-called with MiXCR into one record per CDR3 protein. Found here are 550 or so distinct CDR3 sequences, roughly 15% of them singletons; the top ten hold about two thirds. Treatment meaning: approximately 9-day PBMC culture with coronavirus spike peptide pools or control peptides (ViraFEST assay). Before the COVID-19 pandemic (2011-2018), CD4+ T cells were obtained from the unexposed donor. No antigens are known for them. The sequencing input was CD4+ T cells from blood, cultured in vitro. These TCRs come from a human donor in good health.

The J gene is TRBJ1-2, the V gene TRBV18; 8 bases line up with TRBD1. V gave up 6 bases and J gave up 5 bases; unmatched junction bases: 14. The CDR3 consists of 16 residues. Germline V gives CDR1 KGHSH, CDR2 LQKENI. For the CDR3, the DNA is TGTGCCAGCTCCTCATCCCGGACAGGGACACGGTATGGCTACACCTTC. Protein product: CASSSSRTGTRYGYTF.

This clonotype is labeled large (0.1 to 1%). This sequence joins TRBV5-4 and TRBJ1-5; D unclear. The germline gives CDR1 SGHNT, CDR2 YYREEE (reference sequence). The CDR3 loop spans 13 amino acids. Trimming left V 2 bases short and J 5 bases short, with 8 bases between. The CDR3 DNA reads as TGTGCCAGCAGCTTTGGGTTGGATCAGCCCCAGCATTTT. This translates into CASSFGLDQPQHF. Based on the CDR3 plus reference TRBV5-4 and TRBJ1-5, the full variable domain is ETGVTQSPTHLIKTRGQQVTLRCSSQSGHNTVSWYQQALGQGPQFIFQYYREEENGRGNFPPRFSGLQFPNYSSELNVNALELDDSALYLCASSFGLDQPQHFGDGTRLSIL.

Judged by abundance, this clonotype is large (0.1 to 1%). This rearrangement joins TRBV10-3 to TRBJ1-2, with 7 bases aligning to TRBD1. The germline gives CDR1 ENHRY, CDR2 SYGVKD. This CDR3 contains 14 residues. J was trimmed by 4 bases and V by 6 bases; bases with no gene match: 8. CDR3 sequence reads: CAIRWDSGSYGYTF. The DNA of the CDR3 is TGTGCCATCAGATGGGACAGCGGAAGCTATGGCTACACCTTC.

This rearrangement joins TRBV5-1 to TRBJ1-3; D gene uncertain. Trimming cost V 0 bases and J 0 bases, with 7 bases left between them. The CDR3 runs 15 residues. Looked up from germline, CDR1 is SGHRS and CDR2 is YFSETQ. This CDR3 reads CASSLGGTSGNTIYF. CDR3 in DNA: TGCGCCAGCAGCTTGGGCGGCACCTCTGGAAACACCATATATTTT.

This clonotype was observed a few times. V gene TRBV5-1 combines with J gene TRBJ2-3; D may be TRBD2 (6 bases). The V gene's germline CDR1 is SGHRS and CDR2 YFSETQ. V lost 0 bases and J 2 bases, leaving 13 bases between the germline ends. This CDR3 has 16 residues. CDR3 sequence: CASSLVSGDSTDTQYF. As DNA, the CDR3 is TGCGCCAGCAGCTTGGTATCCGGGGACTCCACAGATACGCAGTATTTT.

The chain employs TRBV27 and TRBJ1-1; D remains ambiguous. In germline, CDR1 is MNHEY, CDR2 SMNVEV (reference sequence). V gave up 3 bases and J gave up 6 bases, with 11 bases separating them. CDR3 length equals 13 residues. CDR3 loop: CASSFGRNAEAFF. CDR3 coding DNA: TGTGCCAGCAGTTTCGGGAGGAATGCTGAAGCTTTCTTT.

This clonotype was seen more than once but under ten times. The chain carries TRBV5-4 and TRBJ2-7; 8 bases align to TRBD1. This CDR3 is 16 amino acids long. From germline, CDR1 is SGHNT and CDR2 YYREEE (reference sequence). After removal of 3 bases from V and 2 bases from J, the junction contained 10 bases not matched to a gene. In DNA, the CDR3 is TGTGCCAGCAGCTCTCGGACAGGGACATCGACCTACGAGCAGTACTTC. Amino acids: CASSSRTGTSTYEQYF.

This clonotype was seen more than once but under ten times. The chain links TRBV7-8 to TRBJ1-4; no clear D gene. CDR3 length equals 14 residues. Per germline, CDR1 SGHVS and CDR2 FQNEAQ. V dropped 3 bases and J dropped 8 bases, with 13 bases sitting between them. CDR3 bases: TGTGCCAGCAGCTTGAGGGTGTCGGGAGAAAAACTGTTTTTT. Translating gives CASSLRVSGEKLFF.

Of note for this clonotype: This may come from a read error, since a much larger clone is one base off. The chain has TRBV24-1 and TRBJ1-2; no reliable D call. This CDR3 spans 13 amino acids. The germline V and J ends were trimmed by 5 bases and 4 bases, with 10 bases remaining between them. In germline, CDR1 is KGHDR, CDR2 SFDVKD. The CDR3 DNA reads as TGTGCCACCAGTGGGGCCACCCCCTATGGCTACACCTTC. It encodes CATSGATPYGYTF.

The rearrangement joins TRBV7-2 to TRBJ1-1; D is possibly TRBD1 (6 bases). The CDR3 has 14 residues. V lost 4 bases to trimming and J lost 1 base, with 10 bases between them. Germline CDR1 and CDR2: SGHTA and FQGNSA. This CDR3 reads CASSSGHSNTEAFF. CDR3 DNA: TGTGCCAGCAGCTCGGGACACTCGAACACTGAAGCTTTCTTT.

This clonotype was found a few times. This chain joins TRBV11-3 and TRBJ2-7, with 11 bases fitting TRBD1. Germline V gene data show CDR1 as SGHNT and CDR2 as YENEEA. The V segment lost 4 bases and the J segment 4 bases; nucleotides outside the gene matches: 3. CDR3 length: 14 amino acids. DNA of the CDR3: TGTGCCAGCAGCTCCGGACAGGGGGCTTACGAGCAGTACTTC. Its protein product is CASSSGQGAYEQYF.

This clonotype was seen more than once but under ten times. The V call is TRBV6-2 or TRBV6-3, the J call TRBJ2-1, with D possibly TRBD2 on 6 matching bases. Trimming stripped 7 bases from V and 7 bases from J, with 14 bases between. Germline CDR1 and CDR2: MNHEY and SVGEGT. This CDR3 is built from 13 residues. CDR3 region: CASTPQAGNEQFF. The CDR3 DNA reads TGTGCCAGCACTCCACAGGCGGGGAATGAGCAGTTCTTC.

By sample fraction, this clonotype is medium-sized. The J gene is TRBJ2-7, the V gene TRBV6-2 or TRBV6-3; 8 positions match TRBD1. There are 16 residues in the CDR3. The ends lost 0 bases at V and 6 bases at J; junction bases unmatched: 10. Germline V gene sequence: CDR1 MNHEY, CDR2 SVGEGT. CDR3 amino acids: CASSYSSGGWSGEQYF. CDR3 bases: TGTGCCAGCAGTTACTCGTCAGGGGGCTGGTCTGGCGAGCAGTACTTC.

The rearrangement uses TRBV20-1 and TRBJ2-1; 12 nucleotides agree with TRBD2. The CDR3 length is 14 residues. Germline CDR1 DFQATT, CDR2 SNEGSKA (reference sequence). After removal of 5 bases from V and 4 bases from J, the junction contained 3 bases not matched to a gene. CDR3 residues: CSAWTSGMYNEQFF. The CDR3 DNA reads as TGCAGTGCTTGGACTAGCGGGATGTACAATGAGCAGTTCTTC.

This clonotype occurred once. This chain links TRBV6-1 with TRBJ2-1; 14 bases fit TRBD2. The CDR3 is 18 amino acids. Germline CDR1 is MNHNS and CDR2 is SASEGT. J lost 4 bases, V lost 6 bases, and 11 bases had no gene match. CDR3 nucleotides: TGTGCCAGCAGCCGGACTAGCGGGAGGTACCTAGTGTACAATGAGCAGTTCTTC. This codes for CASSRTSGRYLVYNEQFF.

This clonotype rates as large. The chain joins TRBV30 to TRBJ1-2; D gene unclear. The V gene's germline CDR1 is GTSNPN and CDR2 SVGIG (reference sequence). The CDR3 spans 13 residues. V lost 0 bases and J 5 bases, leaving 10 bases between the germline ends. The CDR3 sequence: CAWSVIGRYGYTF. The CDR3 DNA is TGTGCCTGGAGTGTTATCGGCCGGTATGGCTACACCTTC.

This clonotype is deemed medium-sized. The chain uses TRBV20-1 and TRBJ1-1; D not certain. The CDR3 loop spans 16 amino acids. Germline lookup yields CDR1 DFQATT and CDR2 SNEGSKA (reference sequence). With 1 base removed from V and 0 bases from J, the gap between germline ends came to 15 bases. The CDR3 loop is CSARVAGWRMNTEAFF. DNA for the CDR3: TGCAGTGCTAGAGTCGCGGGCTGGAGGATGAACACTGAAGCTTTCTTT.

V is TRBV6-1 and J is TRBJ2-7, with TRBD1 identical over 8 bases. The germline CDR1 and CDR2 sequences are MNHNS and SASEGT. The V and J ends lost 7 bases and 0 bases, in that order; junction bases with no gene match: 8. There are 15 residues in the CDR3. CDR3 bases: TGTGCCAGCAATAGCAGGGACAGGAGCTCCTACGAGCAGTACTTC. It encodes CASNSRDRSSYEQYF.

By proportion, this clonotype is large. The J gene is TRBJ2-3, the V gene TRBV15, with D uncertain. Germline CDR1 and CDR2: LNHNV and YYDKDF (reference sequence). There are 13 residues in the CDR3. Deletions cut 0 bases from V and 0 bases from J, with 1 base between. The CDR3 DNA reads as TGTGCCACCAGCAGAGAAAGCACAGATACGCAGTATTTT. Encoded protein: CATSRESTDTQYF.

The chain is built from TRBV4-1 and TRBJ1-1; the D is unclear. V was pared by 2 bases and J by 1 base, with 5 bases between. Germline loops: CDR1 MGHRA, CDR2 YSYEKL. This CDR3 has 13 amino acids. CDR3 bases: TGCGCCAGCAGCCAAAGCCCGAACACTGAAGCTTTCTTT. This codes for CASSQSPNTEAFF.

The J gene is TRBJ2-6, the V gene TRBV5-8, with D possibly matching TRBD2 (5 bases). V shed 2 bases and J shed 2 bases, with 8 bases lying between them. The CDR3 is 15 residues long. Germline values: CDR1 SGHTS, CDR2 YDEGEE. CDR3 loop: CASSFFGAGANVLTF. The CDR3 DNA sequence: TGTGCCAGCAGCTTCTTCGGGGCTGGGGCCAACGTCCTGACTTTC.